This T cell receptor beta chain was profiled in a study of shared clonotypes between healthy human individuals. Study details: Participating donors consisted of a couple of women and a few men aged 18 to 49.

The germline V gene has CDR1 SGHNT and CDR2 YENEEA. The CDR3 spans 15 residues. V was clipped by 1 base and J by 7 bases, with 14 bases between them. Clones were read by immunoSEQ multiplex PCR, and TCRdb kept only the in-frame ones, dropping some. The sample shows around 1.6 million clones, 95% to 99% of them seen only once. This receptor was obtained from a man younger than 45 in good health. The chain couples TRBV11-3 to TRBJ2-1; D gene uncertain. The sequenced material came from naive CD4+ T cells sorted from blood. Described subset: CD45RA+ positively selected. CDR3: CASSLGRGRVNEQFF. Written as DNA, the CDR3 is TGTGCCAGCAGCTTAGGCAGAGGACGGGTAAATGAGCAGTTCTTC.